One T cell receptor beta chain is described in this entry. No antigen is known for it. J lost 6 bases, V lost 3 bases, and 8 bases had no gene match. Per germline, CDR1 SGDLS and CDR2 YYNGEE. The CDR3 is 14 residues long. PCR primers comprised 60 Vbeta and 13 Jbeta primers. The assay was immunoSEQ multiplex PCR, and TCRdb's table has in-frame clones only and misses some. The data hold about 120,000 clones, with over 65% observed a single time. The sample belongs to a study of cytomegalovirus exposure and HLA in healthy donors. Study-wide results and limits: The HLA-A and HLA-B alleles of most subjects were reportedly predicted accurately from TCR beta sequences. Association of a missense DCLRE1C variant with TCR beta V- and J-gene trimming was reported in a later analysis.

The sequenced sample consisted of PBMCs. The J gene is TRBJ1-2, the V gene TRBV9, with TRBD1 identical over 7 bases. The receptor was isolated from a man aged 30 to 39 in good health and CMV-seropositive. The CDR3 region is CASSGQTGSDGYTF. The CDR3 bases are TGTGCCAGCAGCGGCCAGACAGGGTCCGATGGCTACACCTTC. The full variable domain, with the rest looked up from reference TRBV9 and TRBJ1-2, is DSGVTQTPKHLITATGQRVTLRCSPRSGDLSVYWYQQSLDQGLQFLIQYYNGEERAKGNILERFSAQQFPDLHSELNLSSLELGDSALYFCASSGQTGSDGYTFGSGTRLTVV.